These 6 T cell receptor beta chains share one sample of origin, sequenced in a study of glioma-infiltrating T cells after dendritic cell vaccination. Libraries were prepared by immunoSEQ multiplex PCR; TCRdb keeps only in-frame clonotypes and omits some of them. This sample has 55,000 to 70,000 clones, with 80% to 85% found just once. The material sequenced was blood, taken before dendritic cell vaccination. The receptor source for this set is a human donor with glioblastoma.

The chain is built from TRBV28 and TRBJ2-2; tentatively, D is TRBD2 (7 bases). The CDR3 contains 18 residues. The germline gives CDR1 MDHEN, CDR2 SYDVKM. V lost 6 bases, J lost 1 base, and 21 bases lay in between. This chain's CDR3 is CASSGGPRLALNTGELFF. The CDR3 coding sequence is TGTGCCAGCAGCGGGGGGCCACGACTAGCTCTGAACACCGGGGAGCTGTTTTTT.

This sequence joins TRBV2 and TRBJ1-1; the match to TRBD1 covers 9 bases. The V gene's germline CDR1 is SNHLY and CDR2 FYNNEI. The length of the CDR3 is 14 residues. V shed 3 bases and J 6 bases; nucleotides not matched to a gene: 5. This chain's CDR3 is CASSETGGGPEAFF. In DNA form, the CDR3 reads TGTGCCAGCAGTGAGACAGGGGGTGGGCCTGAAGCTTTCTTT.

J is TRBJ2-1 and V is TRBV5-1; 9 bases fit TRBD2. V dropped 0 bases and J dropped 6; count of bases not matched to a gene: 4. The CDR3 covers 15 residues. CDR1 is SGHRS, CDR2 YFSETQ, per germline. The CDR3 loop is CASSLAGGGVNEQFF. CDR3 DNA sequence: TGCGCCAGCAGCTTGGCTGGCGGGGGGGTCAATGAGCAGTTCTTC.

The rearrangement links TRBV18 to TRBJ2-7, with a tentative D call TRBD1 (6 bases). Germline V gene lookup returns CDR1 KGHSH and CDR2 LQKENI. The CDR3 is 16 residues long. V lost 2 bases to trimming and J lost 6 bases, with 20 bases between them. CDR3 in DNA: TGTGCCAGCTCACCAGTCCCCACAGGGTTAAGTGGCGAGCAGTACTTC. Residues: CASSPVPTGLSGEQYF.

In its sample, this clone was seen a few times. V gene TRBV7-6 combines with J gene TRBJ2-1, with D possibly matching TRBD2 (6 bases). The germline V gene has CDR1 SGHVS and CDR2 FNYEAQ. The CDR3 has 15 amino acids. The germline V and J ends were trimmed by 2 bases and 1 base, with 9 bases remaining between them. CDR3 nucleotide sequence: TGTGCCAGCAGCTTACCACGGGGGTCCTACAATGAGCAGTTCTTC. This gives the protein CASSLPRGSYNEQFF.

The CDR3 protein is CASSPYGGPNTGELFF. The CDR3 DNA reads TGTGCCAGCAGTCCCTACGGGGGGCCAAACACCGGGGAGCTGTTTTTT. J is TRBJ2-2 and V is TRBV11-3, with TRBD2 as a possible D gene (7 bases). Trimming removed 6 bases from V and 2 bases from J, with 16 bases in between. Germline lookup yields CDR1 SGHNT and CDR2 YENEEA. This CDR3 comprises 16 residues.